This T cell receptor beta chain was captured by sequencing in a study of tumor and adjacent non-tumor tissue in lung cancer. Looking at the study overall: Histology: 12 adenocarcinoma, a couple of squamous cell carcinoma, 1 small cell lung cancer. The study, taken as a whole, reports: Normal lung showed higher cumulative top 100 clone frequency than tumor.

Points on this clonotype: The antigen is unknown.

A modified ARM-PCR protocol with three rounds of nested PCR amplified TCRbeta. TCRdb used MiXCR to reprocess the multiplex PCR reads, holding one entry per CDR3 protein. The data show 85,000 to 130,000 distinct CDR3 sequences, with roughly two thirds seen just once and roughly 19% held by the top ten. This sample's RNA came from whole unsorted tissue. Distant lung tissue was collected more than 3 cm away from the tumor edge. The CDR3 spans 15 residues. Germline V gene sequence: CDR1 LNHDA, CDR2 SQIVND (reference sequence). The junction had 7 bases not matched to a gene; V was cut back by 6 bases and J by 6 bases.

Sequencing was carried out using distant non-tumor lung tissue. The chain couples TRBV19 to TRBJ2-1, with 11 nucleotides matching TRBD2. The sequence derives from a man aged 25 to 40 with non-small cell lung cancer. For the CDR3, the DNA is TGTGCCAGTAGCCCACTAGCGGGAGAGGGCAATGAGCAGTTCTTC. Protein product: CASSPLAGEGNEQFF.